The clone carrying this T cell receptor (beta chain) was detected only once. This specimen comes from a study of shared clonotypes between healthy human individuals. Some clones are missing from TCRdb's copy, which holds only in-frame ones; the method was immunoSEQ multiplex PCR. The data show around 530,000 clones, around three quarters seen once. Per the germline V gene, CDR1 is SGHKS and CDR2 is YYEKEE (reference sequence). V lost 5 bases and J lost 0, with 20 bases in between. The CDR3 loop spans 17 amino acids. The rearrangement joins TRBV5-5 to TRBJ1-2, with D unclear. The source material was PBMCs. The sequence came from a woman aged 40 to 50 in good health. Some clones in this sample may be carry-over from other donors' samples. The DNA of the CDR3 is TGTGCCAGCAGGCTTGGAATCTTGGCAGGAACTAACTATGGCTACACCTTC. The encoded protein is CASRLGILAGTNYGYTF.